These 32 T cell receptor beta chains were all obtained from the same sample, sequenced in a study of blood T cells in healthy people across ages. A second about 6 to 11 cycle PCR used barcoded and J-beta primers. TCRdb recomputed calls from the 5' RACE reads with MiXCR, one row per CDR3 protein. Among some 800,000 distinct CDR3 sequences listed, around 42% were seen once. The material sequenced was blood. The receptor source for this set is a man aged 55-75 years in good health.

V is TRBV28 and J is TRBJ1-5; TRBD1 matches at 8 bases. V gave up 5 bases and J gave up 8 bases; unmatched junction bases: 11. CDR1 MDHEN and CDR2 SYDVKM come from the germline V gene. CDR3 length: 15 amino acids. The CDR3 coding sequence is TGTGCCAGCAGTCAGCAGGGACAGGCCGTCAAGCCCCAGCATTTT. Translating it yields CASSQQGQAVKPQHF.

Regarding this clonotype: A junction end diverges from the germline sequence, so it may reflect a read error. The chain is built from TRBV20-1 and TRBJ1-5, with D possibly being TRBD1 (6 bases). Per germline, CDR1 DFQATT and CDR2 SNEGSKA (reference sequence). The CDR3 has 14 amino acids. The CDR3 DNA follows: TGCGGTGCTAGTCCCGGGGGGCTCAATCAGCCCCAGCATTTT. It is translated as CGASPGGLNQPQHF.

This clonotype has a handful of counts. The chain recombines TRBV27 with TRBJ2-3, with 7 bases that match TRBD1. Germline assignment: CDR1 MNHEY and CDR2 SMNVEV (reference sequence). Trimming at V came to 8 bases and at J to 2 bases, leaving 7 bases not matched to a gene. The CDR3 totals 14 residues. The CDR3 coding sequence is TGTGCCAGCTGGGTACAGGGGACCACAGATACGCAGTATTTT. It yields the protein CASWVQGTTDTQYF.

This clonotype has just a few counts. The rearrangement uses TRBV9 and TRBJ2-2; D unclear. Trimming took 3 bases from V and 6 from J, leaving 9 bases between them. Germline CDR1 SGDLS, CDR2 YYNGEE. This CDR3 contains 13 residues. The CDR3 coding sequence is TGTGCCAGCAGCGGGGTTATGGCCGGGGAGCTGTTTTTT. Translation gives CASSGVMAGELFF. The whole variable domain, filled in from reference TRBV9 and TRBJ2-2, reads DSGVTQTPKHLITATGQRVTLRCSPRSGDLSVYWYQQSLDQGLQFLIQYYNGEERAKGNILERFSAQQFPDLHSELNLSSLELGDSALYFCASSGVMAGELFFGEGSRLTVL.

This clonotype was seen a few times. The chain employs TRBV6-5 and TRBJ2-1; tentatively, D is TRBD1 (5 bases). The CDR3 is made up of 16 amino acids. Germline loops: CDR1 MNHEY, CDR2 SVGAGI. V was clipped by 0 bases and J by 0 bases, with 9 bases between them. This CDR3 reads CASSYSWQGSYNEQFF. The CDR3 DNA is TGTGCCAGCAGTTACTCTTGGCAGGGCTCCTACAATGAGCAGTTCTTC.

This clonotype showed up just a few times. This sequence joins TRBV6-2 or TRBV6-3 and TRBJ1-5; 8 bases map to TRBD1. The CDR3 sequence is 14 residues long. Germline V CDR1 and CDR2: MNHEY, SVGEGT. With V trimmed by 8 bases and J by 5 bases, 8 bases remained unmatched. CDR3 in DNA: TGTGCCAGCGCGGGACAGGTTTATTATCAGCCCCAGCATTTT. Amino acids: CASAGQVYYQPQHF.

This clonotype was found a few times. The chain carries TRBV9 and TRBJ2-3; possibly TRBD1 for D (6 bases). CDR1 and CDR2 (germline): SGDLS, YYNGEE. The ends were cut back, 0 bases at V and 4 bases at J, with 12 bases in the middle. CDR3 length: 15 amino acids. The CDR3 here is CASSVGAGVADTQYF. The CDR3 coding sequence is TGTGCCAGCAGCGTAGGGGCAGGGGTTGCAGATACGCAGTATTTT.

This clonotype was seen repeatedly, ten times or more. A read error may produce the germline difference seen at one junction end. Here the CDR3 reads CASSLGQGGETQYF. Written as DNA, the CDR3 is TGTGCCAGCAGCTTAGGACAGGGAGGGGAGACCCAGTACTTC. V and J are TRBV5-1 and TRBJ2-5, with D maybe TRBD1 (8 bases). The CDR3 totals 14 residues. Germline values: CDR1 SGHRS, CDR2 YFSETQ.

The genes are TRBV5-8 and TRBJ2-2, with 8 bases identical to TRBD1. The CDR3 runs 15 residues. Germline CDR1 reads SGHTS; CDR2 reads YDEGEE. The V segment lost 4 bases and the J segment 5 bases; nucleotides outside the gene matches: 7. The CDR3 DNA follows: TGTGCCAGCAGCATGGAAGACAGGGGAACCGGGGAGCTGTTTTTT. The encoded protein is CASSMEDRGTGELFF.

The chain recombines TRBV2 with TRBJ2-1; the D gene is possibly TRBD2 (6 bases). Trimming left V 7 bases short and J 9 bases short, with 16 bases between. Germline V gene lookup returns CDR1 SNHLY and CDR2 FYNNEI. The CDR3 spans 13 residues. The CDR3 loop is CASNGGAYSEQFF. The CDR3 DNA is TGTGCCAGCAACGGCGGGGCTTATAGTGAGCAGTTCTTC.

This clonotype was seen just once. The chain joins TRBV5-5 to TRBJ2-4, with 7 bases lining up with TRBD1. V shed 7 bases and J 13 bases; nucleotides not matched to a gene: 20. Germline loops: CDR1 SGHKS, CDR2 YYEKEE (reference sequence). This CDR3 region has 15 residues. In nucleotides, the CDR3 is TGTGCCAGCGGTTTTCGACAGGGCCCTTACAATGAGCAGTACTTC. It translates to CASGFRQGPYNEQYF.

The chain combines TRBV20-1 with TRBJ2-3, with 9 bases matching TRBD2. This CDR3 has 16 residues. J gave up 3 bases and V 3 bases, and 10 bases lay outside the gene matches. In germline, CDR1 is DFQATT, CDR2 SNEGSKA (reference sequence). CDR3 nucleotides: TGCAGTGCTAGTCGGGTTGGCGGGGGGGATACAGATACGCAGTATTTT. Encoded protein: CSASRVGGGDTDTQYF.

The chain carries TRBV4-1 and TRBJ2-7; D uncertain. The ends were cut back, 1 base at V and 3 bases at J, with 13 bases in the middle. Germline V CDR1 and CDR2: MGHRA, YSYEKL. The CDR3 runs 15 residues. CDR3 DNA sequence: TGCGCCAGCAGCCAAGTTACGCCCGGAGACTACGAGCAGTACTTC. Its protein product is CASSQVTPGDYEQYF.

This CDR3 reads CASSWGRGNQPQHF. The DNA for the CDR3 is TGTGCCAGCAGCTGGGGCCGGGGCAATCAGCCCCAGCATTTT. V is TRBV7-2 and J is TRBJ1-5, with D possibly being TRBD1 (5 bases). The length of the CDR3 is 14 residues. Trimming left V 4 bases short and J 2 bases short, with 9 bases between. Germline CDR1 reads SGHTA; CDR2 reads FQGNSA.

V is TRBV12-3 or TRBV12-4 and J is TRBJ2-7, with 8 positions matching TRBD1. With V trimmed by 4 bases and J by 4 bases, 12 bases remained unmatched. The CDR3 is 16 residues long. This CDR3 is CASSSFAPGGRYEQYF. Here the CDR3 DNA reads TGTGCCAGCAGTTCGTTTGCCCCAGGGGGCAGGTACGAGCAGTACTTC.

This clonotype occurred a few times. The chain carries TRBV29-1 and TRBJ1-6; D unresolved. V shed 4 bases and J shed 9 bases, with 13 bases lying between them. Germline CDR1 reads SQVTM; CDR2 reads ANQGSEA. The CDR3 spans 13 residues. In DNA, the CDR3 is TGCAGCGTTGGGTGGGGAGAAGGTTCACCCCTCCACTTT. It yields the protein CSVGWGEGSPLHF.

There are many counts of this clonotype. This chain links TRBV7-2 with TRBJ2-7; 8 bases are a match to TRBD1. V was clipped by 4 bases and J by 2 bases; unmatched bases: 7. Germline V gene lookup returns CDR1 SGHTA and CDR2 FQGNSA. This CDR3 contains 15 residues. The DNA for the CDR3 is TGTGCCAGCAGCTCCAAGAGACAGGGGACCTACGAGCAGTACTTC. Its translation is CASSSKRQGTYEQYF. The variable domain in full, completed from reference TRBV7-2 and TRBJ2-7, reads GAGVSQSPSNKVTEKGKDVELRCDPISGHTALYWYRQSLGQGLEFLIYFQGNSAPDKSGLPSDRFSAERTGGSVSTLTIQRTQQEDSAVYLCASSSKRQGTYEQYFGPGTRLTVT.

This clonotype has just a few counts. The chain combines TRBV27 with TRBJ1-6, with unresolved D. CDR1 is MNHEY and CDR2 is SMNVEV in the germline V gene (reference sequence). The germline V and J ends were trimmed by 6 bases and 0 bases, with 9 bases remaining between them. The CDR3 is 15 amino acids. The CDR3 protein is CASRPGLSYNSPLHF. CDR3 coding DNA: TGTGCCAGCAGGCCGGGCCTCTCCTATAATTCACCCCTCCACTTT.

The V and J genes are TRBV12-3 or TRBV12-4 and TRBJ1-6; D gene uncertain. The V and J ends lost 3 bases and 8 bases respectively, with 8 bases between them. This CDR3 spans 13 amino acids. As DNA, the CDR3 is TGTGCCAGCAGTTTTTCCCCGGATTCACCCCTCCACTTT. Protein: CASSFSPDSPLHF.

This clonotype was found many times. The V and J genes are TRBV19 and TRBJ2-5, with no clear D. In germline, CDR1 is LNHDA, CDR2 SQIVND (reference sequence). The V gene lost 4 bases and the J gene lost 3 bases, with 3 bases spanning the gap. The CDR3 has 11 amino acids. Here the CDR3 reads CASSTKETQYF. CDR3 coding DNA: TGTGCCAGTAGTACGAAAGAGACCCAGTACTTC.

A few counts support this clonotype. This chain joins TRBV20-1 and TRBJ2-3; TRBD2 matches at 9 bases. This CDR3 is 14 amino acids long. The V segment lost 4 bases and the J segment 2 bases; nucleotides outside the gene matches: 4. The germline V gene has CDR1 DFQATT and CDR2 SNEGSKA (reference sequence). The CDR3 sequence is CSAKTSGYTDTQYF. The DNA for the CDR3 is TGCAGTGCTAAAACTAGCGGGTACACAGATACGCAGTATTTT.

V and J are TRBV5-1 and TRBJ2-1, with TRBD1 as a possible D gene (6 bases). The CDR3 runs to 14 residues. Deletions cut 4 bases from V and 8 bases from J, with 16 bases between. Looked up from germline, CDR1 is SGHRS and CDR2 is YFSETQ. The CDR3 DNA reads as TGCGCCAGCAGCCCTAGACAGGTTTGGGATGAGCAGTTCTTC. Translating it yields CASSPRQVWDEQFF.

V is TRBV14 and J is TRBJ1-4, with TRBD1 as a possible D gene (5 bases). The CDR3 spans 16 residues. Germline V CDR1 and CDR2: SGHDN, FVKESK. Trimming cost V 4 bases and J 3 bases, with 15 bases left between them. The CDR3 protein is CASSLTRRGSNEKLFF. The CDR3 nucleotides are TGTGCCAGCAGCCTCACCCGGAGGGGTTCTAATGAAAAACTGTTTTTT.

A single count supports this clonotype. The chain has TRBV7-3 and TRBJ2-5; D not certain. The CDR3 contains 14 residues. Germline V gene sequence: CDR1 SGHTA, CDR2 FQGTGA. Trimming removed 0 bases from V and 2 bases from J, with 7 bases in between. CDR3 bases: TGTGCCAGCAGCTTAACACCCACGCAAGAGACCCAGTACTTC. Translated: CASSLTPTQETQYF.

V is TRBV6-2 or TRBV6-3 and J is TRBJ2-7, with D maybe TRBD2 (5 bases). Germline V gene data show CDR1 as MNHEY and CDR2 as SVGEGT. Trimming took 5 bases from V and 7 from J, leaving 21 bases between them. The CDR3 sequence is 15 residues long. The CDR3 nucleotides are TGTGCCAGCAGTCCTTGGCGGGTTTCCTACAATGAGCAGTACTTC. Its protein product is CASSPWRVSYNEQYF.

This clonotype was recorded once. This chain joins TRBV7-2 and TRBJ2-7; D might be TRBD2 (6 bases). V lost 0 bases to trimming and J lost 7 bases, with 28 bases between them. Germline-derived CDR1 and CDR2 are SGHTA and FQGNSA. This CDR3 has 19 residues. CDR3 DNA: TGTGCCAGCAGCTTAGCGCATTATCTGGTGGGGGGAGCTAACAATGAGCAGTACTTC. It encodes CASSLAHYLVGGANNEQYF. Variable domain in full (rest from reference TRBV7-2 and TRBJ2-7): GAGVSQSPSNKVTEKGKDVELRCDPISGHTALYWYRQSLGQGLEFLIYFQGNSAPDKSGLPSDRFSAERTGGSVSTLTIQRTQQEDSAVYLCASSLAHYLVGGANNEQYFGPGTRLTVT.

This clonotype was detected a few times. J is TRBJ2-5 and V is TRBV20-1, with a weak D call TRBD2 (6 bases). Per the germline V gene, CDR1 is DFQATT and CDR2 is SNEGSKA (reference sequence). The length of the CDR3 is 20 residues. Trimming took 4 bases from V and 2 from J, leaving 32 bases between them. The CDR3 loop is CSATGRSAGGVQPKQETQYF. CDR3 in DNA: TGCAGTGCTACGGGACGGAGCGCGGGCGGGGTTCAACCGAAACAAGAGACCCAGTACTTC.

This clonotype was detected a few times. The genes are TRBV4-3 and TRBJ2-5; tentatively, D is TRBD1 (5 bases). Germline V gene lookup returns CDR1 LGHNA and CDR2 YSLEER. The V gene lost 1 base and the J gene lost 2 bases, with 14 bases spanning the gap. The CDR3 extends over 16 amino acids. The CDR3 DNA reads TGCGCCAGCAGCCAAGGGGGCAGGGAAAGGCAAGAGACCCAGTACTTC. Residues: CASSQGGRERQETQYF.

This chain links TRBV14 with TRBJ1-2; D remains unclear. This CDR3 region has 16 residues. The germline V gene encodes CDR1 SGHDN and CDR2 FVKESK. Trimming took 1 base from V and 6 from J, leaving 18 bases between them. The CDR3 sequence: CASSQGLPGISNGYTF. In DNA, the CDR3 is TGTGCCAGCAGCCAAGGATTGCCAGGTATATCGAATGGCTACACCTTC. Based on the CDR3 plus reference TRBV14 and TRBJ1-2, the full variable domain is EAGVTQFPSHSVIEKGQTVTLRCDPISGHDNLYWYRRVMGKEIKFLLHFVKESKQDESGMPNNRFLAERTGGTYSTLKVQPAELEDSGVYFCASSQGLPGISNGYTFGSGTRLTVV.

The rearrangement joins TRBV4-3 to TRBJ2-1; 9 bases are shared with TRBD1. The junction had 7 bases not matched to a gene; V was cut back by 4 bases and J by 3 bases. The CDR3 runs 16 residues. Germline V gene lookup returns CDR1 LGHNA and CDR2 YSLEER. CDR3 in DNA: TGCGCCAGCAGCCCTACCCGGACAGGGGTCTACAATGAGCAGTTCTTC. It encodes CASSPTRTGVYNEQFF.

This sequence joins TRBV29-1 and TRBJ1-2; D possibly corresponds to TRBD1 (5 bases). Trimming shortened V by 7 bases and J by 3 bases, and 12 bases separated the two germline ends. The CDR3 covers 12 residues. Germline CDR1 is SQVTM and CDR2 is ANQGSEA. The DNA for the CDR3 is TGCAGCGCCGCGAGGGGCCACTATGGCTACACCTTC. The encoded protein is CSAARGHYGYTF.

This clonotype was seen once. A much larger clone differs from this one at a single base, so this may be a read error. This chain links TRBV5-1 with TRBJ2-1; tentatively, D is TRBD1 or TRBD2 (5 bases each). Germline values: CDR1 SGHRS, CDR2 YFSETQ. V lost 0 bases, J lost 3 bases, and 13 bases lay in between. This CDR3 spans 16 amino acids. The DNA of the CDR3 is TGCGCCAGCAGCTTGGCTGACGGGGCCAGCTACAATGAGCAGTTCTTC. Protein: CASSLADGASYNEQFF.